This T cell receptor (beta chain) comes out of a study of blood T cells in healthy people across ages. The use of a sample-barcoded 5' primer and a J-beta primer mix characterized a second PCR of roughly 7 to 12 cycles. TCRdb re-called the 5' RACE reads through MiXCR, storing one row per CDR3 protein. The profile shows over 1.5 million distinct CDR3 sequences, about 50% of them singletons. Notes on the study in general: Strong correlation was found linking TCR beta diversity to naive T cell percentage. Age brought a roughly linear fall in TCR beta diversity measured per million T cells. When set beside aged donors, long-lived donors presented more naive CD4+ cells and higher diversity.

As regards this clonotype: Its antigen remains unidentified.

J lost 3 bases, V lost 6 bases, and 10 bases had no gene match. Germline CDR1 and CDR2: DFQATT and SNEGSKA (reference sequence). This CDR3 is 15 amino acids long. This TCR was sampled from a woman aged 40 to 55 in good health. The rearrangement links TRBV20-1 to TRBJ2-7; 11 positions agree with TRBD2. What was sequenced was blood. Written as DNA, the CDR3 is TGCAGTGCCACCCGACTAGCGGGGCGGGACTACGAGCAGTACTTC. The encoded protein is CSATRLAGRDYEQYF.